This T cell receptor (beta chain) was documented in a study of OX40 agonist ivuxolimab in advanced cancers. Study outcomes and limitations: At 0.1 to 3.0 mg/kg, CD4+ and CD8+ blood T cells expanded clonally by week 6.

CDR1 and CDR2 from the germline V gene are SGHNT and YYREEE (reference sequence). V gave up 5 bases and J gave up 5 bases; unmatched junction bases: 2. The CDR3 contains 14 residues. A remark on this clone: Its antigen is undetermined.

Measured with immunoSEQ multiplex PCR; TCRdb has only the in-frame clones, and not every one. The table includes tens of thousands of clones, 87% detected once. The rearrangement joins TRBV5-4 to TRBJ1-4, with TRBD1 matching over 11 bases. Source: CD4+ or CD8+ T cells sorted from blood, taken in a trial of the OX40 agonist ivuxolimab. This sequence originates from an adult with an advanced solid tumor such as melanoma, head and neck, liver or kidney cancer. The CDR3 spells CASSRDRGNEKLFF. The CDR3 DNA reads TGTGCCAGCAGTAGGGACAGGGGGAATGAAAAACTGTTTTTT. The full variable domain, its missing parts supplied by reference TRBV5-4 and TRBJ1-4, is ETGVTQSPTHLIKTRGQQVTLRCSSQSGHNTVSWYQQALGQGPQFIFQYYREEENGRGNFPPRFSGLQFPNYSSELNVNALELDDSALYLCASSRDRGNEKLFFGSGTQLSVL.